The present TCR beta chain was sequenced within a study of T cells after yellow fever vaccination. One entry per CDR3 protein, called by TCRdb with MiXCR from the 5' RACE reads. The sample yields 100,000 to 150,000 distinct CDR3 sequences, approximately 16% seen once. Germline V gene data show CDR1 as DFQATT and CDR2 as SNEGSKA (reference sequence). V lost 3 bases to trimming and J lost 3 bases; unmatched junction nucleotides: 3. This CDR3 is built from 14 residues. The sequence was collected from a man aged 18 to 30 who received the YFV17D yellow fever vaccine. The chain combines TRBV20-1 with TRBJ1-5, with TRBD1 matching over 9 bases. This specimen consisted of CD8+ T cells sorted from PBMCs, obtained 5 days after the yellow fever booster vaccination. As DNA, the CDR3 is TGCAGTGCTAGGGGACAGGGCAACAATCAGCCCCAGCATTTT. Amino acid sequence: CSARGQGNNQPQHF.